These T cell receptor beta chains were read from a single sample in a study of blood T cell repertoires in COVID-19. Assay used: immunoSEQ multiplex PCR; TCRdb lists only in-frame clones, some missing. The sample includes roughly 210,000 clones, roughly 84% of them seen just once. The material sequenced was PBMCs or T cells enriched from blood (not recorded which). The receptors originated from a man younger than 40 in a cohort exposed to, infected with or recovered from COVID-19 (not recorded which). Each CDR3 is given with its conserved first and last residue. Each record gives: CDR3 DNA, CDR3 protein, CDR3 length, J gene, D gene, V gene, clone size. A D gene is named only where the DNA matches it firmly. Only part of the rows carry a size: once, few, many, or a class if the clone is expanded.

cdr3_nt: TGTGCCAGCAGCTTAGGAGGTACTCCGGAGCTGTTTTTT; cdr3_aa: CASSLGGTPELFF; cdr3_length: 13; j_call: TRBJ2-2; d_call: .; v_call: TRBV11-2; clone_size: once
cdr3_nt: TGTGCCAGCAGTTTAAGGGCAGGGGATTACCTTGGCACTGAAGCTTTCTTT; cdr3_aa: CASSLRAGDYLGTEAFF; cdr3_length: 17; j_call: TRBJ1-1; d_call: .; v_call: TRBV28; clone_size: .
cdr3_nt: TGTGCCAGCAGCTCTGGACAGGGTCCCAACACCGGGGAGCTGTTTTTT; cdr3_aa: CASSSGQGPNTGELFF; cdr3_length: 16; j_call: TRBJ2-2; d_call: TRBD1; v_call: TRBV7-3; clone_size: .
cdr3_nt: TGTGCCAGCAGCTCCCTACTAGCGGGAGGGCCAGTACCTGTCGAGCAGTACTTC; cdr3_aa: CASSSLLAGGPVPVEQYF; cdr3_length: 18; j_call: TRBJ2-7; d_call: TRBD2; v_call: TRBV5-6; clone_size: .
cdr3_nt: TGTGCCAGCAGGGGAGACCCCTATAGCAATCAGCCCCAGCATTTT; cdr3_aa: CASRGDPYSNQPQHF; cdr3_length: 15; j_call: TRBJ1-5; d_call: .; v_call: TRBV6-5; clone_size: few
cdr3_nt: TGTGCCAGCAGCCCAGGACAGGGCACCGGGGAGCTGTTTTTT; cdr3_aa: CASSPGQGTGELFF; cdr3_length: 14; j_call: TRBJ2-2; d_call: TRBD1; v_call: TRBV11-3; clone_size: .
cdr3_nt: TGTGCCAGCAGGGGGACAGGCGATGGAAACACCATATATTTT; cdr3_aa: CASRGTGDGNTIYF; cdr3_length: 14; j_call: TRBJ1-3; d_call: TRBD1; v_call: TRBV28; clone_size: .
cdr3_nt: TGTGCCAGCAGCCCCGACTCGGGCAGGGGGGCTAATGAAAAACTGTTTTTT; cdr3_aa: CASSPDSGRGANEKLFF; cdr3_length: 17; j_call: TRBJ1-4; d_call: TRBD1; v_call: TRBV5-4; clone_size: .
cdr3_nt: TGTGCCACCAGCAGAGATAGGGGGGGCGGAAGCACTGAAGCTTTCTTT; cdr3_aa: CATSRDRGGGSTEAFF; cdr3_length: 16; j_call: TRBJ1-1; d_call: .; v_call: TRBV15; clone_size: .
cdr3_nt: TGTGCCAGCAGCCCCGGACAGGGTAGCTATGGCTACACCTTC; cdr3_aa: CASSPGQGSYGYTF; cdr3_length: 14; j_call: TRBJ1-2; d_call: TRBD1; v_call: TRBV6-5; clone_size: .
cdr3_nt: TGTGCCATCCTGGGAGGGCGGGTTAACCAGCAGTACTTC; cdr3_aa: CAILGGRVNQQYF; cdr3_length: 13; j_call: TRBJ2-7; d_call: TRBD2; v_call: TRBV27; clone_size: .
cdr3_nt: TGTGCCAGCAGCTTAAAAGGGCAGGGCAACGAGCAGTACTTC; cdr3_aa: CASSLKGQGNEQYF; cdr3_length: 14; j_call: TRBJ2-7; d_call: .; v_call: TRBV3-1/TRBV3-2; clone_size: .
cdr3_nt: TGTGCCAGCAGCCCCCAGGGGCCCTCGGTGGTTGGTGAGCAGTTCTTC; cdr3_aa: CASSPQGPSVVGEQFF; cdr3_length: 16; j_call: TRBJ2-1; d_call: .; v_call: TRBV5-6; clone_size: .
cdr3_nt: TGTGCCAGCAGCCAGACAGGGGGCAAGGGGGCTAGCTCCTACGAGCAGTACTTC; cdr3_aa: CASSQTGGKGASSYEQYF; cdr3_length: 18; j_call: TRBJ2-7; d_call: TRBD1; v_call: TRBV13; clone_size: .
cdr3_nt: TGTGCCAGCAGCCGCCAGGGGGATGGCTACACCTTC; cdr3_aa: CASSRQGDGYTF; cdr3_length: 12; j_call: TRBJ1-2; d_call: TRBD1; v_call: TRBV7-9; clone_size: once
cdr3_nt: TGTGCCAGCAGCCAACATGGAGTAGATACGCAGTATTTT; cdr3_aa: CASSQHGVDTQYF; cdr3_length: 13; j_call: TRBJ2-3; d_call: .; v_call: TRBV3-1/TRBV3-2; clone_size: few
cdr3_nt: TGCGCCAGCAGCTTGAGAGGCACAGATACGCAGTATTTT; cdr3_aa: CASSLRGTDTQYF; cdr3_length: 13; j_call: TRBJ2-3; d_call: .; v_call: TRBV5-1; clone_size: .
cdr3_nt: TGTGCCAGCAGCTTAATCCCGGCACAGGGGTCTAGCTCCTACGAGCAGTACTTC; cdr3_aa: CASSLIPAQGSSSYEQYF; cdr3_length: 18; j_call: TRBJ2-7; d_call: TRBD1; v_call: TRBV7-3; clone_size: .
cdr3_nt: TGTGCAAGTCTACGGCAGAAAATTATGACAGGGATGGGGCAGTACGAGCAGTACTTC; cdr3_aa: CASLRQKIMTGMGQYEQYF; cdr3_length: 19; j_call: TRBJ2-7; d_call: .; v_call: TRBV12-2; clone_size: .
cdr3_nt: TGTGCCAGTCACCCCGGGACTAGGGTCTACGAGCAGTACTTC; cdr3_aa: CASHPGTRVYEQYF; cdr3_length: 14; j_call: TRBJ2-7; d_call: TRBD2; v_call: TRBV19; clone_size: .
cdr3_nt: TGTGCCAGCAGTTCTCAAGGGGGCGAGCAGTTCTTC; cdr3_aa: CASSSQGGEQFF; cdr3_length: 12; j_call: TRBJ2-1; d_call: TRBD1; v_call: TRBV9; clone_size: .
cdr3_nt: TGTGCCAGCAGCTCCAACACTGCGGTGGCTAATGAAAAACTGTTTTTT; cdr3_aa: CASSSNTAVANEKLFF; cdr3_length: 16; j_call: TRBJ1-4; d_call: .; v_call: TRBV7-8; clone_size: .
cdr3_nt: TGTGCCAGCAGCTTCTGGGGACACTACGAGCAGTACTTC; cdr3_aa: CASSFWGHYEQYF; cdr3_length: 13; j_call: TRBJ2-7; d_call: .; v_call: TRBV7-2; clone_size: once
cdr3_nt: TGTGCCAGCCTCCGAAGCGGGAGGAACAATGAGCAGTTCTTC; cdr3_aa: CASLRSGRNNEQFF; cdr3_length: 14; j_call: TRBJ2-1; d_call: TRBD2; v_call: TRBV19; clone_size: few
cdr3_nt: TGCGCCAGCAGCCAAGATGAGGGGGCTGGGGCCAACGTCCTGACTTTC; cdr3_aa: CASSQDEGAGANVLTF; cdr3_length: 16; j_call: TRBJ2-6; d_call: .; v_call: TRBV4-3; clone_size: .
cdr3_nt: TGTGCCAGCAGTGCGACAGGAAATCAGCCCCAGCATTTT; cdr3_aa: CASSATGNQPQHF; cdr3_length: 13; j_call: TRBJ1-5; d_call: .; v_call: TRBV6-2/TRBV6-3; clone_size: once
cdr3_nt: TGTGCCGCAGCGTTAAAGGGGGGGCTTGTAGACACAGATACGCAGTATTTT; cdr3_aa: CAAALKGGLVDTDTQYF; cdr3_length: 17; j_call: TRBJ2-3; d_call: .; v_call: TRBV10-3; clone_size: once
cdr3_nt: TGTGCCAGCAGCTTTATGATCGACAGCATCTATGGCTACACCTTC; cdr3_aa: CASSFMIDSIYGYTF; cdr3_length: 15; j_call: TRBJ1-2; d_call: .; v_call: TRBV28; clone_size: .
cdr3_nt: TGTGCCAGCAGTACGGGAGATACGCAGTATTTT; cdr3_aa: CASSTGDTQYF; cdr3_length: 11; j_call: TRBJ2-3; d_call: .; v_call: TRBV25-1; clone_size: .
cdr3_nt: TGTGCCAGCAGCCACTCCAGGGACAGGGGCTATGAGCAGTTCTTC; cdr3_aa: CASSHSRDRGYEQFF; cdr3_length: 15; j_call: TRBJ2-1; d_call: TRBD1; v_call: TRBV4-2; clone_size: .
cdr3_nt: TGCAGCGGGCGGACAGGGCTTAATTCACCCCTCCACTTT; cdr3_aa: CSGRTGLNSPLHF; cdr3_length: 13; j_call: TRBJ1-6; d_call: TRBD1; v_call: TRBV29-1; clone_size: .
cdr3_nt: TGCGCCAGCAGCTTGGTCGGCCGGCGGGTTGGGTCACCCCTCCACTTT; cdr3_aa: CASSLVGRRVGSPLHF; cdr3_length: 16; j_call: TRBJ1-6; d_call: .; v_call: TRBV5-1; clone_size: .
cdr3_nt: TGTGCCAGTAGTATAAGTCTATCTGGAAACACCATATATTTT; cdr3_aa: CASSISLSGNTIYF; cdr3_length: 14; j_call: TRBJ1-3; d_call: .; v_call: TRBV19; clone_size: .
cdr3_nt: TGTGCCAGCAGTGGGATCCCCGGGACAGAAGCGGCGCCCCTCCACTTT; cdr3_aa: CASSGIPGTEAAPLHF; cdr3_length: 16; j_call: TRBJ1-6; d_call: TRBD1; v_call: TRBV6-1; clone_size: .
cdr3_nt: TGTGCCAGCAGCCAAGTAGGAGGCCTAATTCAGTACTTC; cdr3_aa: CASSQVGGLIQYF; cdr3_length: 13; j_call: TRBJ2-4; d_call: .; v_call: TRBV3-1/TRBV3-2; clone_size: .
cdr3_nt: TGTGCCAGCAGTTCCCGGAACAGGGGGCGGTACGAGCAGTACTTC; cdr3_aa: CASSSRNRGRYEQYF; cdr3_length: 15; j_call: TRBJ2-7; d_call: TRBD1; v_call: TRBV6-2/TRBV6-3; clone_size: once
cdr3_nt: TGTGCTAGCAGTCTAGCGGGAGAATTGGATACGCAGTATTTT; cdr3_aa: CASSLAGELDTQYF; cdr3_length: 14; j_call: TRBJ2-3; d_call: TRBD2; v_call: TRBV7-7; clone_size: .
cdr3_nt: TGTGCCAGCAGCTCCCATAGCGGGAGTAGCACAGATACGCAGTATTTT; cdr3_aa: CASSSHSGSSTDTQYF; cdr3_length: 16; j_call: TRBJ2-3; d_call: TRBD2; v_call: TRBV5-5; clone_size: .